This TCR beta chain was recorded in a study of monozygotic twins with inflammatory bowel disease. The authors made each sample's cDNA in eight separate reactions. One entry per CDR3 protein, without DNA, is what TCRdb gives after re-calling the 5' RACE reads. The sample has 95,000 to 110,000 distinct CDR3 sequences, and its top ten clones hold under 2.5%. Donors each contributed one blood sample measuring less than 3 ml. The CDR3 runs 15 residues. Looked up from germline, CDR1 is SGHNT and CDR2 is YYREEE (reference sequence). Material for sequencing was blood. The receptor comes from a human donor with ulcerative colitis or Crohn's disease, or a healthy co-twin of an affected twin (not recorded which). V is TRBV5-4 and J is TRBJ2-3; TCRdb's D call, TRBD1, is unchecked because there is no DNA. The CDR3 sequence is CASSLGQGEADTQYF. Variable domain in full (rest from reference TRBV5-4 and TRBJ2-3): ETGVTQSPTHLIKTRGQQVTLRCSSQSGHNTVSWYQQALGQGPQFIFQYYREEENGRGNFPPRFSGLQFPNYSSELNVNALELDDSALYLCASSLGQGEADTQYFGPGTRLTVL.